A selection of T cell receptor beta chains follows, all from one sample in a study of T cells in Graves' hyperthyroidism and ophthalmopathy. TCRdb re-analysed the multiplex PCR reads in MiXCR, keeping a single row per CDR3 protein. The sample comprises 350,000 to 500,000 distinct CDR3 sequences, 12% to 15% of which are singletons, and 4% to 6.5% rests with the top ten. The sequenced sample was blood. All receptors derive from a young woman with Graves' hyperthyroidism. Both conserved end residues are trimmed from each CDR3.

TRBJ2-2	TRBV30	AWEGTTGELF
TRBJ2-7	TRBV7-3	ASRSGTGGGYEQY
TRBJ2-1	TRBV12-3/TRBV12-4	ASSYSGRTHGEQF
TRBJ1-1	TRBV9	ASSVGTVTPQAF
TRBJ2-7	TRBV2	ASSEFLSATYGQY
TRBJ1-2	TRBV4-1	ASSEETGAYGYT
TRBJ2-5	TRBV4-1	ASSQGPAGGETQY
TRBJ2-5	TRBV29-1	SVEEFAKETQY
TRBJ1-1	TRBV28	ASSFRTTDEAF
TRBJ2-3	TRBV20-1	SAWRVAGDSGTDTQY
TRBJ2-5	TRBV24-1	ATSDSRVYQETQY
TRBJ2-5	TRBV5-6	ASSDGDSQETQY
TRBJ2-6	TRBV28	ASSSRDRPSGANVLT
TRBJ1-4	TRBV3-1	ASSQVGGDNEKLF
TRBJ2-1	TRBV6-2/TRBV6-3	ASRPTSGRAGEQF
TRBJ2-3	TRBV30	AWSKRGTDTQY
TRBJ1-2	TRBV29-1	SVERRRAKSAGGYT
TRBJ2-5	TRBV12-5	ASGLPPLGTQY
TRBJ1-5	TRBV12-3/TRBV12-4	ASSGFNQPQH
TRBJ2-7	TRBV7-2	ASSPAPTGAYEQY
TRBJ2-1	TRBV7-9	ASSPRGISYNEQF
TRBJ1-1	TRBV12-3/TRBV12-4	ASSSKRVTEAF
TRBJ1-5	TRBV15	ATSREGQGSGQPQH